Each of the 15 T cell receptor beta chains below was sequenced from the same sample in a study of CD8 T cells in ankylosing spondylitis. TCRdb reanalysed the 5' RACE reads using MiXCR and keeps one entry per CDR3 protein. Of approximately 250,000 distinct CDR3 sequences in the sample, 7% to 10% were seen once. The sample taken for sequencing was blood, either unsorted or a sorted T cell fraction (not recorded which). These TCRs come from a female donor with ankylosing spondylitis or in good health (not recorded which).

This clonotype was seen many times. The CDR3 coding sequence is TGCGCCAGCAGCTCCCAGGCGGGGGCTAACTATGGCTACACCTTC. It encodes CASSSQAGANYGYTF. V usage is TRBV5-1 and J usage is TRBJ1-2, with TRBD1 as a possible D gene (5 bases). The CDR3 extends over 15 amino acids. The V gene lost 3 bases and the J gene lost 0 bases, with 12 bases spanning the gap. The germline V gene has CDR1 SGHRS and CDR2 YFSETQ.

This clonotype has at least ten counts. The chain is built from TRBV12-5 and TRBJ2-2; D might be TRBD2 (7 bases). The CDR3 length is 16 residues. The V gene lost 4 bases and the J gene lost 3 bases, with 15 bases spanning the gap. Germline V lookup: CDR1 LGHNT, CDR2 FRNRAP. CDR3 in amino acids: CASGSPGGGDTGELFF. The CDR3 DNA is TGTGCTAGTGGTTCCCCGGGGGGCGGCGACACCGGGGAGCTGTTTTTT.

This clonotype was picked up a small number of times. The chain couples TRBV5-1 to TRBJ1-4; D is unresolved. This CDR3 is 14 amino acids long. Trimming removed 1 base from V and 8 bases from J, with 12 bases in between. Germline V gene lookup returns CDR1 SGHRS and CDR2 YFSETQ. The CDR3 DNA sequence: TGCGCCAGCAGCTTGAAGGACGGTGGGGAAAAACTGTTTTTT. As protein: CASSLKDGGEKLFF.

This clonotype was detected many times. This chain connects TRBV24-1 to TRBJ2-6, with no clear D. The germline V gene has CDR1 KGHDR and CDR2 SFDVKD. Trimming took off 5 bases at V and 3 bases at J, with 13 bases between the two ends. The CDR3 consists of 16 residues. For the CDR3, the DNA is TGTGCCACCAGTGTGGCAGGATCGTTTGGGGCCAACGTCCTGACTTTC. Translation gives CATSVAGSFGANVLTF.

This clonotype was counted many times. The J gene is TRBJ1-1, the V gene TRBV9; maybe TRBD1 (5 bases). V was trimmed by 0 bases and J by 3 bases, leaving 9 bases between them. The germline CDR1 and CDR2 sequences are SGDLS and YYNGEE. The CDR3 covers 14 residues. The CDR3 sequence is CASSVGAGDTEAFF. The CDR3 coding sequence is TGTGCCAGCAGCGTAGGAGCGGGGGACACTGAAGCTTTCTTT.

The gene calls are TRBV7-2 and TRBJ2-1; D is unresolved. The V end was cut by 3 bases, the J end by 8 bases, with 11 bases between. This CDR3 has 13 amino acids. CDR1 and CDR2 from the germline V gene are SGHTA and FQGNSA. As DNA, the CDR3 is TGTGCCAGCAGCTTGACCGAAGGGTATGAGCAGTTCTTC. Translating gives CASSLTEGYEQFF.

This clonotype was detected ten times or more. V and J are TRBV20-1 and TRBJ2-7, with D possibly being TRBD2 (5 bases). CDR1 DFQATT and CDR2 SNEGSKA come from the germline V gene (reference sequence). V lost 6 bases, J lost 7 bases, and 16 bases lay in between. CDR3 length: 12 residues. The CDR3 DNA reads TGCAGTGCCCTATCTTCGGGAAAAGAGCAGTACTTC. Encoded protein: CSALSSGKEQYF.

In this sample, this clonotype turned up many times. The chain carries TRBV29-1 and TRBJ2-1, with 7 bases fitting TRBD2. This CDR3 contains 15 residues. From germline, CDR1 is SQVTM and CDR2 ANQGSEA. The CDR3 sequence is CALMRREGPYNEQFF. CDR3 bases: TGCGCACTTATGAGGAGGGAGGGCCCCTACAATGAGCAGTTCTTC.

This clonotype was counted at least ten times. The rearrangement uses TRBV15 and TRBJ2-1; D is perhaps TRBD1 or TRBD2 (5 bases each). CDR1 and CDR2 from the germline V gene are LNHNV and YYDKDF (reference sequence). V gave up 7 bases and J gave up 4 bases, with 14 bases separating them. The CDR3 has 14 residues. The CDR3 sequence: CATTLGTYYNEQFF. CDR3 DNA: TGTGCCACCACCCTCGGGACGTATTACAATGAGCAGTTCTTC.

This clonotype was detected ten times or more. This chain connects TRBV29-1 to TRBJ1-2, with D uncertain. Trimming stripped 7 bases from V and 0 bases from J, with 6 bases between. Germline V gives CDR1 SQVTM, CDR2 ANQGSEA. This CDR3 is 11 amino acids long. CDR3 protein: CSARSNYGYTF. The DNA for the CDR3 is TGCAGCGCGAGGTCTAACTATGGCTACACCTTC. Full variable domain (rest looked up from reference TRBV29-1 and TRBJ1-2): SAVISQKPSRDICQRGTSLTIQCQVDSQVTMMFWYRQQPGQSLTLIATANQGSEATYESGFVIDKFPISRPNLTFSTLTVSNMSPEDSSIYLCSARSNYGYTFGSGTRLTVV.

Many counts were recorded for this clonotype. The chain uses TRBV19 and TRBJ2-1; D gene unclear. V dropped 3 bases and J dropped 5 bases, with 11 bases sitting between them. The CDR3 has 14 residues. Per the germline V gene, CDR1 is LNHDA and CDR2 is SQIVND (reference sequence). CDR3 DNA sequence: TGTGCCAGTAGTATTCCGTACATACACAATGAGCAGTTCTTC. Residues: CASSIPYIHNEQFF.

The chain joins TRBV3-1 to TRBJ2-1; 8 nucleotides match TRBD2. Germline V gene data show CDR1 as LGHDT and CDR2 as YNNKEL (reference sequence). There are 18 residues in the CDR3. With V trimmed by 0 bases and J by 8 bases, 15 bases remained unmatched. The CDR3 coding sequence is TGTGCCAGCAGCCAAGATCGGGGGGGTGGCCTCCTTTGGGATGAGCAGTTCTTC. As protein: CASSQDRGGGLLWDEQFF.

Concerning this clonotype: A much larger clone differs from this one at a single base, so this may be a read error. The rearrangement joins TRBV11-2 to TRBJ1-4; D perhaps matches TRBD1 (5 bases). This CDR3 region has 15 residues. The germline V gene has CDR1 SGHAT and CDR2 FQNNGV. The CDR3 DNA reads TGTACCAGCAGCTTTTGGGGCGGAGGAGCGGAAAAACTGTTTTTT. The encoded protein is CTSSFWGGGAEKLFF.

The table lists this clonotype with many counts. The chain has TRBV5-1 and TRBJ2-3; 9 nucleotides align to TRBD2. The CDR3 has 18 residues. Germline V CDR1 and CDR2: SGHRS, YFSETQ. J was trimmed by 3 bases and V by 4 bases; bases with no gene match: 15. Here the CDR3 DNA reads TGCGCCAGCAGCCTGATGCCGGGACTAGCCAGGAGTACAGATACGCAGTATTTT. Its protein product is CASSLMPGLARSTDTQYF.

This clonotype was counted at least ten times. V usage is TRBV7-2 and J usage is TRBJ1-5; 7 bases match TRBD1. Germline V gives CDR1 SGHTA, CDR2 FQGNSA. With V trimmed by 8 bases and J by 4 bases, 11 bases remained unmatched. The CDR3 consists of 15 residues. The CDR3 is CASSFSGTENQPQHF. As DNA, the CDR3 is TGTGCCAGCTCTTTTTCCGGGACAGAGAATCAGCCCCAGCATTTT.